The 30 T cell receptor beta chains reported below all come from one sample, sequenced in a study of sequential checkpoint blockade in melanoma. Repertoires were generated with immunoSEQ multiplex PCR, while TCRdb's copy carries only in-frame clones and drops some. The sample comprises 15,000 to 20,000 clones, 70% of which are singletons, and over 9.5% rests with the top ten. Described treatment: randomized to nivolumab then ipilimumab (arm A) or the reverse (arm B). The sequencing used CD8+ T cells sorted from blood (inferred from file names), collected from a patient given nivolumab and ipilimumab in sequence. These receptors were obtained from a human donor with melanoma.

V usage is TRBV6-5 and J usage is TRBJ2-3; D call uncertain. The CDR3 length is 15 residues. V lost 2 bases and J 2 bases, leaving 11 bases between the germline ends. Germline loops: CDR1 MNHEY, CDR2 SVGAGI. This CDR3 is CASSYKDRHTDTQYF. The CDR3 nucleotides are TGTGCCAGCAGTTACAAGGATCGACACACAGATACGCAGTATTTT.

This clone was observed a handful of times. The chain is built from TRBV10-2 and TRBJ2-7, with TRBD1 matching over 7 bases. After removal of 7 bases from V and 0 bases from J, the junction contained 3 bases not matched to a gene. The CDR3 is 13 amino acids. Germline CDR1 reads WSHSY; CDR2 reads SAAADI. The CDR3 DNA is TGCGCCAGCACCCGGGACAGCTCCTACGAGCAGTACTTC. It specifies CASTRDSSYEQYF.

The V call is TRBV7-9, the J call TRBJ2-5; 7 bases map to TRBD2. This CDR3 has 14 residues. CDR1 SEHNR and CDR2 FQNEAQ come from the germline V gene (reference sequence). V shed 5 bases, J shed 5 bases, and the junction held 8 bases outside the gene matches. The CDR3 sequence is CASSPNGGRETQYF. The CDR3 region has the DNA TGTGCCAGCAGCCCCAACGGGGGGAGGGAGACCCAGTACTTC.

The chain employs TRBV7-2 and TRBJ1-2, with TRBD1 identical over 8 bases. The V gene end was trimmed by 5 bases and the J gene end by 8 bases; junction bases not matched to a gene: 13. The germline CDR1 and CDR2 sequences are SGHTA and FQGNSA. This CDR3 region has 15 residues. CDR3 amino acids: CASSAPTGTGEGYTF. The CDR3 DNA reads TGTGCCAGCAGCGCTCCGACCGGGACAGGCGAGGGCTACACCTTC.

The chain employs TRBV6-5 and TRBJ2-7; D possibly corresponds to TRBD2 (6 bases). Germline CDR1 and CDR2: MNHEY and SVGAGI. There are 14 residues in the CDR3. Trimming removed 7 bases from V and 0 bases from J, with 13 bases in between. CDR3 residues: CASTTGAGSYEQYF. Here the CDR3 DNA reads TGTGCCAGCACTACGGGAGCGGGCTCCTACGAGCAGTACTTC.

This clone qualifies as large. CDR3 bases: TGTGCCAGTAGTATTGGTCCGGTGGGGACACCCTATGGCTACACCTTC. This translates into CASSIGPVGTPYGYTF. This sequence joins TRBV19 and TRBJ1-2; possibly TRBD1 for D (6 bases). The CDR3 is made up of 16 amino acids. The germline CDR1 and CDR2 sequences are LNHDA and SQIVND (reference sequence). The V end was cut by 3 bases, the J end by 4 bases, with 18 bases between.

The V call is TRBV9, the J call TRBJ1-4; 7 bases line up with TRBD1. The CDR3 sequence is 14 residues long. Losses at the gene ends were 2 bases for V and 4 bases for J; bases not matched to a gene: 2. Per the germline V gene, CDR1 is SGDLS and CDR2 is YYNGEE. DNA of the CDR3: TGTGCCAGCAGCGTCGGGACAGATAATGAAAAACTGTTTTTT. It encodes CASSVGTDNEKLFF.

V gene TRBV29-1 combines with J gene TRBJ2-7; 13 nucleotides line up with TRBD2. CDR1 and CDR2 from the germline V gene are SQVTM and ANQGSEA. CDR3 size: 15 residues. V was clipped by 5 bases and J by 4 bases; unmatched bases: 8. This chain's CDR3 is CSVKGLAGHRYEQYF. CDR3 DNA sequence: TGCAGCGTTAAGGGACTAGCGGGACACAGGTACGAGCAGTACTTC.

In nucleotides, the CDR3 is TGTGCCAGCAGTCCATGGACAGGGGGTCGTGAGACCCAGTACTTC. Encoded protein: CASSPWTGGRETQYF. This chain uses TRBV27 with TRBJ2-5; 10 positions match TRBD1. The CDR3 has 15 amino acids. The junction had 8 bases not matched to a gene; V was cut back by 5 bases and J by 5 bases. Germline lookup yields CDR1 MNHEY and CDR2 SMNVEV (reference sequence).

The gene calls are TRBV4-3 and TRBJ2-7; 9 nucleotides agree with TRBD1. The CDR3 contains 15 residues. Germline lookup yields CDR1 LGHNA and CDR2 YSLEER. V lost 0 bases, J lost 3 bases, and 3 bases stayed unmatched. The CDR3 is CASSQEATGGYEQYF. The CDR3 DNA follows: TGCGCCAGCAGCCAAGAGGCGACAGGGGGCTACGAGCAGTACTTC.

This chain joins TRBV9 and TRBJ1-4; D is undetermined. This CDR3 contains 15 residues. The germline gives CDR1 SGDLS, CDR2 YYNGEE. V gave up 0 bases and J gave up 5 bases, with 11 bases separating them. The CDR3, as DNA: TGTGCCAGCAGCGTAGTGGCGGGGTTGAATGAAAAACTGTTTTTT. Its translation is CASSVVAGLNEKLFF.

This clone was detected only a few times. The chain couples TRBV18 to TRBJ2-3; 14 nucleotides match TRBD2. Trimming at V came to 6 bases and at J to 0 bases, leaving 8 bases not matched to a gene. This CDR3 has 18 amino acids. CDR1 is KGHSH, CDR2 LQKENI, per germline. Here the CDR3 DNA reads TGTGCCAGCTCTCCTAGGACTAGCGGGAGGCCCAGCACAGATACGCAGTATTTT. This gives the protein CASSPRTSGRPSTDTQYF. The full variable domain, its missing parts supplied by reference TRBV18 and TRBJ2-3, is NAGVMQNPRHLVRRRGQEARLRCSPMKGHSHVYWYRQLPEEGLKFMVYLQKENIIDESGMPKERFSAEFPKEGPSILRIQQVVRGDSAAYFCASSPRTSGRPSTDTQYFGPGTRLTVL.

V is TRBV7-9 and J is TRBJ1-5, with 8 bases that match TRBD1. CDR3 length: 19 residues. Germline values: CDR1 SEHNR, CDR2 FQNEAQ (reference sequence). The V gene end was trimmed by 5 bases and the J gene end by 6 bases; junction bases not matched to a gene: 21. The CDR3 loop reads CASSQHIGIATGAAQPQHF. The CDR3 nucleotides read TGTGCCAGCAGCCAGCACATCGGTATTGCGACAGGGGCGGCTCAGCCCCAGCATTTT. Drawing the rest from reference TRBV7-9 and TRBJ1-5, the complete variable domain is DTGVSQNPRHKITKRGQNVTFRCDPISEHNRLYWYRQTLGQGPEFLTYFQNEAQLEKSRLLSDRFSAERPKGSFSTLEIQRTEQGDSAMYLCASSQHIGIATGAAQPQHFGDGTRLSIL.

There are a few counts of this clone. The chain employs TRBV28 and TRBJ2-7; 10 nucleotides line up with TRBD2. The germline gives CDR1 MDHEN, CDR2 SYDVKM. CDR3 length equals 14 residues. Trimming took 5 bases from V and 3 from J; bases not matched to a gene: 4. The CDR3 spells CASSPRTSGYEQYF. CDR3 sequence (DNA): TGTGCCAGCAGTCCACGGACTAGCGGCTACGAGCAGTACTTC.

This chain joins TRBV4-3 and TRBJ1-2; D is undetermined. This CDR3 comprises 13 residues. Trimming removed 0 bases from V and 8 bases from J, with 10 bases in between. CDR1 and CDR2 (germline): LGHNA, YSLEER. CDR3 amino acids: CASSQDNSRGYTF. For the CDR3, the DNA is TGCGCCAGCAGCCAAGATAACAGTCGGGGCTACACCTTC.

The genes are TRBV5-1 and TRBJ1-6; D not resolved. The CDR3 is 14 amino acids. Trimming shortened V by 3 bases and J by 8 bases, and 12 bases separated the two germline ends. Germline CDR1 is SGHRS and CDR2 is YFSETQ. The DNA of the CDR3 is TGCGCCAGCAGCTCCGGCGGCCGCGATTCACCCCTCCACTTT. Translated: CASSSGGRDSPLHF.

The chain couples TRBV29-1 to TRBJ1-6; D not resolved. Per germline, CDR1 SQVTM and CDR2 ANQGSEA. The CDR3 totals 14 residues. V was shortened by 6 bases and J by 6 bases, with 15 bases between the two germline ends. In nucleotides, the CDR3 is TGCAGCGTCCGGCCGGGCGAGGGTAATTCACCCCTCCACTTT. Amino acid sequence: CSVRPGEGNSPLHF.

The rearrangement uses TRBV6-5 and TRBJ2-7; D is possibly TRBD2 (7 bases). The CDR3 is 14 residues long. CDR1 is MNHEY and CDR2 is SVGAGI in the germline V gene. V was shortened by 5 bases and J by 1 base, with 12 bases between the two germline ends. The CDR3 DNA reads TGTGCCAGCAGTCCGGGGAGGGGGTCCTACGAGCAGTACTTC. It codes for CASSPGRGSYEQYF.

The CDR3 loop reads CASSIRQGSYNEQFF. CDR3 DNA: TGCGCCAGCAGTATAAGACAGGGGAGCTACAATGAGCAGTTCTTC. The chain is built from TRBV10-2 and TRBJ2-1, with TRBD1 identical over 8 bases. This CDR3 spans 15 amino acids. Per the germline V gene, CDR1 is WSHSY and CDR2 is SAAADI. J lost 3 bases, V lost 5 bases, and 6 bases had no gene match.

This rearrangement joins TRBV6-1 to TRBJ1-1; D unresolved. Germline values: CDR1 MNHNS, CDR2 SASEGT. V was trimmed by 3 bases and J by 4 bases, leaving 12 bases between them. CDR3 length equals 14 residues. The CDR3 DNA sequence: TGTGCCAGCAGTGATTCAGGCACCTCCACTGAAGCTTTCTTT. Its protein is CASSDSGTSTEAFF.

The V gene is TRBV15, the J gene TRBJ1-4, with 8 bases aligning to TRBD1. CDR3 size: 16 residues. Germline values: CDR1 LNHNV, CDR2 YYDKDF (reference sequence). Losses at the gene ends were 5 bases for V and 8 bases for J; bases not matched to a gene: 13. CDR3 in DNA: TGTGCCACCAGCGGGGATGACAGGGGTGCGTCGGAAAAACTGTTTTTT. Amino acid sequence: CATSGDDRGASEKLFF.

The rearrangement uses TRBV5-5 and TRBJ2-1; weak D call: TRBD2 (6 bases). Germline V gene sequence: CDR1 SGHKS, CDR2 YYEKEE (reference sequence). This CDR3 is 13 amino acids long. Trimming left V 2 bases short and J 7 bases short, with 10 bases between. Here the CDR3 reads CASSFGGENEQFF. The CDR3 bases are TGTGCCAGCAGCTTTGGAGGGGAAAATGAGCAGTTCTTC.

Comments on this clone: Different DNA sequences within this sample yield the same CDR3. The chain recombines TRBV14 with TRBJ2-3, with 8 bases identical to TRBD2. The CDR3 spans 15 residues. CDR1 is SGHDN, CDR2 FVKESK, per germline. The junction had 6 bases not matched to a gene; V was cut back by 3 bases and J by 4 bases. CDR3 sequence: CASSQGAGGADTQYF. The CDR3, as DNA: TGTGCCAGCAGCCAGGGCGCGGGAGGTGCAGATACGCAGTATTTT.

The rearrangement links TRBV29-1 to TRBJ2-1; TRBD2 agrees at 8 bases. J lost 6 bases, V lost 3 bases, and 7 bases had no gene match. Per germline, CDR1 SQVTM and CDR2 ANQGSEA. This CDR3 comprises 14 residues. In nucleotides, the CDR3 is TGCAGCGTTGACGGGACTAGGAGCTCCAATGAGCAGTTCTTC. This codes for CSVDGTRSSNEQFF.

This chain uses TRBV7-8 with TRBJ1-1; no firm D call. Germline CDR1 reads SGHVS; CDR2 reads FQNEAQ. With 1 base removed from V and 1 base from J, the gap between germline ends came to 10 bases. CDR3 size: 15 residues. CDR3 DNA: TGTGCCAGCAGCTTAGGGTTTAGCAGGAACACTGAAGCTTTCTTT. Amino acid sequence: CASSLGFSRNTEAFF.

This clone was seen only once. The chain has TRBV4-1 and TRBJ2-7; D possibly corresponds to TRBD2 (5 bases). CDR1 is MGHRA and CDR2 is YSYEKL in the germline V gene. The ends were cut back, 0 bases at V and 4 bases at J, with 13 bases in the middle. The CDR3 runs to 15 residues. CDR3 sequence reads: CASSQERARGYEQYF. In DNA form, the CDR3 reads TGCGCCAGCAGCCAAGAGCGGGCCCGCGGGTACGAGCAGTACTTC.

This clone rates as medium-sized (0.01 to 0.1%). The rearrangement joins TRBV6-5 to TRBJ2-7, with TRBD1 matching 9 bases. The CDR3 sequence is 15 residues long. The germline V gene encodes CDR1 MNHEY and CDR2 SVGAGI. V lost 0 bases to trimming and J lost 5 bases; unmatched junction nucleotides: 5. The CDR3 sequence: CASSYSGTGYDEQYF. Written as DNA, the CDR3 is TGTGCCAGCAGTTACTCCGGGACAGGGTACGACGAGCAGTACTTC.

This chain joins TRBV28 and TRBJ2-3; possible D gene TRBD2, 5 bases. Germline values: CDR1 MDHEN, CDR2 SYDVKM. With 5 bases removed from V and 4 bases from J, the gap between germline ends came to 22 bases. The CDR3 runs to 17 residues. The CDR3 sequence: CASSPVPAVVGPDTQYF. For the CDR3, the DNA is TGTGCCAGCAGTCCCGTACCAGCGGTTGTTGGGCCAGATACGCAGTATTTT.

The chain recombines TRBV2 with TRBJ2-1, with 8 bases fitting TRBD2. V shed 5 bases and J 3 bases; nucleotides not matched to a gene: 6. The CDR3 loop spans 15 amino acids. Germline V gives CDR1 SNHLY, CDR2 FYNNEI. This CDR3 is CASSWRGALYNEQFF. The CDR3 DNA is TGTGCCAGCAGTTGGCGGGGGGCACTCTACAATGAGCAGTTCTTC.

In regard to this clone: This sample also contains other DNA sequences that code for the same CDR3. The V and J genes are TRBV27 and TRBJ1-2, with TRBD1 matching 9 bases. J lost 6 bases, V lost 5 bases, and 1 base had no gene match. The CDR3 consists of 12 residues. Germline V gene sequence: CDR1 MNHEY, CDR2 SMNVEV (reference sequence). In nucleotides, the CDR3 is TGTGCCAGCAGTCGGACAGGGGATGGCTACACCTTC. Translating gives CASSRTGDGYTF.